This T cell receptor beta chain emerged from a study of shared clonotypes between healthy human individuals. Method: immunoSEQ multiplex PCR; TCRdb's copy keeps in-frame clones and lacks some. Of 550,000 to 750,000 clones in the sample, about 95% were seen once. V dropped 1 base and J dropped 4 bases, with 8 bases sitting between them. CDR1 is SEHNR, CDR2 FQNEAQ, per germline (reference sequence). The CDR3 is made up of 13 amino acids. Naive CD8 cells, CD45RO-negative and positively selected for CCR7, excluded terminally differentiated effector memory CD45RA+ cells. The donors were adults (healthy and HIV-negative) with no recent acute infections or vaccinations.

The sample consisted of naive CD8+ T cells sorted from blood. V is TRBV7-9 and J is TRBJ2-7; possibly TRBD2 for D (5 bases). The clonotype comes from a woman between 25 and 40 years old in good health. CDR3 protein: CASSLGGVYEQYF. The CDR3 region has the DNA TGTGCCAGCAGCTTAGGGGGAGTATACGAGCAGTACTTC.